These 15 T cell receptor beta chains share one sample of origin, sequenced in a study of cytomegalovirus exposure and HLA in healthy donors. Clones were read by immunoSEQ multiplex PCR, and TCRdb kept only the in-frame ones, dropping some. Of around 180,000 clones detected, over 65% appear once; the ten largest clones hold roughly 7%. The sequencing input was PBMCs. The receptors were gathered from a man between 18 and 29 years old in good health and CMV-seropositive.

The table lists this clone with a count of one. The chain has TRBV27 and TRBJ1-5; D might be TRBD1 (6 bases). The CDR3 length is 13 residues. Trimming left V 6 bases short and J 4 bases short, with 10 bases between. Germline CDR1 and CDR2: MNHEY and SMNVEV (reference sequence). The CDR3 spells CASSFTGNQPQHF. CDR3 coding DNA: TGTGCCAGCAGCTTTACAGGGAATCAGCCCCAGCATTTT.

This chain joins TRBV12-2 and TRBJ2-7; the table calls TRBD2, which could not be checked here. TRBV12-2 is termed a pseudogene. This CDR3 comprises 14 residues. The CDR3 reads CASRPWVLGGEQYF. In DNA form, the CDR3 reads TGTGCAAGTCGCCCATGGGTCTTGGGGGGCGAGCAGTACTTC.

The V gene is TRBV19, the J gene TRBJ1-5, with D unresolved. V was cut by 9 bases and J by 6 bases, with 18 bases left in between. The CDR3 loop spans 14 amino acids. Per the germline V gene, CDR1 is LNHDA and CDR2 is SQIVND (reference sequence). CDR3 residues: CASRREPKGQPQHF. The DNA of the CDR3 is TGTGCCAGCCGGCGGGAACCAAAGGGTCAGCCCCAGCATTTT.

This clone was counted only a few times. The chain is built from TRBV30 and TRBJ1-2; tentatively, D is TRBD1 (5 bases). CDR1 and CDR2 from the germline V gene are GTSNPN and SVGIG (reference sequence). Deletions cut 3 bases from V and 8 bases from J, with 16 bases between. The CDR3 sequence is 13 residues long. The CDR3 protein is CAWSTSRDLGYTF. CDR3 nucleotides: TGTGCCTGGAGCACCTCCCGGGACTTGGGCTACACCTTC.

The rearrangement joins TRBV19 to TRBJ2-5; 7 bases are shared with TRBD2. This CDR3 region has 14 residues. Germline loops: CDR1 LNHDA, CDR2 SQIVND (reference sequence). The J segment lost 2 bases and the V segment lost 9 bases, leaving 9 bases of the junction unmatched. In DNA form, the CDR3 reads TGTGCCAGCCGTGGACTAGGGAAACAAGAGACCCAGTACTTC. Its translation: CASRGLGKQETQYF.

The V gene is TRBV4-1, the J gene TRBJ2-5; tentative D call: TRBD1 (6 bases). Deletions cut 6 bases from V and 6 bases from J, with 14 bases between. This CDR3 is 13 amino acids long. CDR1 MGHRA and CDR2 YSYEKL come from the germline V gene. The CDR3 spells CASRETGWKTQYF. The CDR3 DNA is TGCGCCAGCAGGGAAACAGGGTGGAAGACCCAGTACTTC.

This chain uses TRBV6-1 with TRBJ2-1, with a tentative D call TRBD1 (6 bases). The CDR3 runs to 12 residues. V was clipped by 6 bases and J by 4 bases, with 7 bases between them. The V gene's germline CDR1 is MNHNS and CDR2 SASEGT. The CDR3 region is CASSQGYNEQFF. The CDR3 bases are TGTGCCAGCAGCCAGGGGTACAATGAGCAGTTCTTC.

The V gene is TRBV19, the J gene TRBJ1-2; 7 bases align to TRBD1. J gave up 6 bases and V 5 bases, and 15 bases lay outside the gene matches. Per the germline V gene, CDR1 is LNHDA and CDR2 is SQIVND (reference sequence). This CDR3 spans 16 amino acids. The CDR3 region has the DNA TGTGCCAGTAGTGCGTCCGGGACAGTAGTACTCGATGGCTACACCTTC. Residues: CASSASGTVVLDGYTF.

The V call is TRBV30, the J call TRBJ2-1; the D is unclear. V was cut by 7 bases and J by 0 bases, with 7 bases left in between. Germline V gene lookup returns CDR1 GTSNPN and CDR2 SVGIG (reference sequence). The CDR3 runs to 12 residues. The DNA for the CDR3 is TGTGCCTCTGCAGGCTCCTACAATGAGCAGTTCTTC. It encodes CASAGSYNEQFF.

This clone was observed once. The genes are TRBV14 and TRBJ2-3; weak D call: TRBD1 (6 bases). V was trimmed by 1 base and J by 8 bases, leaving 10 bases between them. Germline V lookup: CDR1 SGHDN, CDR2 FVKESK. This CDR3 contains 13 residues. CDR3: CASSQARGGTQYF. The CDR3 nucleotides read TGTGCCAGCAGCCAAGCCCGAGGGGGTACGCAGTATTTT.

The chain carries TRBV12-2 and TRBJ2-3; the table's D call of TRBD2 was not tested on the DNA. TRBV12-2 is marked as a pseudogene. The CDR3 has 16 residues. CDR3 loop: CASRSWTSEALDTQYF. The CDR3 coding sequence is TGTGCAAGTCGCTCGTGGACTAGCGAGGCCTTAGATACGCAGTATTTT.

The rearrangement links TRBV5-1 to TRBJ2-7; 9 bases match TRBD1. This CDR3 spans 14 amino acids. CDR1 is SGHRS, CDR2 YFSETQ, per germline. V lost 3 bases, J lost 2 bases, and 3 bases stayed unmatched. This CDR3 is CASSWGQGAYEQYF. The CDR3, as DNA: TGCGCCAGCAGCTGGGGACAGGGAGCCTACGAGCAGTACTTC.

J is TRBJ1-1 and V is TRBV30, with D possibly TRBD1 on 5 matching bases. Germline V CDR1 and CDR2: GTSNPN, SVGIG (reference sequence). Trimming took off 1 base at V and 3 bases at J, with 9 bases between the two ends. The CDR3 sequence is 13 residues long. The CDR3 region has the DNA TGTGCCTGGAGTGAGGCCAGGGACACTGAAGCTTTCTTT. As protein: CAWSEARDTEAFF.

This CDR3 reads CASSVATGPAPNTEAFF. The CDR3 DNA reads as TGTGCCAGCAGCGTAGCGACAGGGCCTGCCCCGAACACTGAAGCTTTCTTT. The chain combines TRBV9 with TRBJ1-1; 7 positions agree with TRBD1. The CDR3 has 17 amino acids. V lost 0 bases to trimming and J lost 1 base; unmatched junction nucleotides: 9. Looked up from germline, CDR1 is SGDLS and CDR2 is YYNGEE.

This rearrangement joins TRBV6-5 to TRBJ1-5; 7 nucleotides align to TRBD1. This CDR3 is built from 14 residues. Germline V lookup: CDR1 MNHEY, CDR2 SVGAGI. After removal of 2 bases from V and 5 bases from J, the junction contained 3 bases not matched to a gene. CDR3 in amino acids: CASSYPTGDQPQHF. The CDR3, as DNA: TGTGCCAGCAGTTACCCCACAGGGGATCAGCCCCAGCATTTT.